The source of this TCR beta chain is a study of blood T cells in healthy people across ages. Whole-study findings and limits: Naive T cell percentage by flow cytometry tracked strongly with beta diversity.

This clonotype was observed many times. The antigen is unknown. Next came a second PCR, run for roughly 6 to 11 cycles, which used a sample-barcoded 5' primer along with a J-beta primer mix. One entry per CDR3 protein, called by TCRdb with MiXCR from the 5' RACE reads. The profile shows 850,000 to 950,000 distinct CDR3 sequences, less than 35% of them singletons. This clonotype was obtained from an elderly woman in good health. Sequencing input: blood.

Here the CDR3 DNA reads TGTGCCAGCAGGAGCACGAGGCTCCCAGGCAATCAGCCCCAGCATTTT. It encodes CASRSTRLPGNQPQHF. The rearrangement links TRBV27 to TRBJ1-5; no firm D call. Germline assignment: CDR1 MNHEY and CDR2 SMNVEV (reference sequence). CDR3 size: 16 residues. Deletions cut 6 bases from V and 2 bases from J, with 17 bases between.